These T cell receptor beta chains were read from a single sample in a study of human T cells and chemical hapten exposure. TCRdb redid the calling of the RACE reads with MiXCR, one entry per CDR3 protein. The sample includes over 30,000 distinct CDR3 sequences, approximately 7.6% of them seen just once. The material sequenced was whole blood, taken in connection with sensitization to the hapten diphenylcyclopropenone (DPC). These receptors were collected from a woman in her 50s with alopecia areata. Some clones in this sample may be carry-over from other donors' samples. Both conserved end residues are part of each CDR3. A D gene is named only where the DNA matches it firmly. For some rows the clone size is stated as once, few or many, or as a class when expanded; others skip it.

TRBJ2-5	TRBD2	TRBV7-9	17	many	CASSSGLAGGSAETQYF	TGTGCCAGCAGCTCGGGACTAGCGGGAGGCTCCGCGGAGACCCAGTACTTC
TRBJ1-2	-	TRBV6-6	11	-	CANSYGGGYTF	TGTGCCAACAGTTACGGTGGAGGCTACACCTTC
TRBJ2-7	-	TRBV4-1	15	many	CASSQGGGRVYEQYF	TGCGCCAGCAGCCAAGGAGGGGGACGAGTCTACGAGCAGTACTTC
TRBJ2-5	-	TRBV29-1	13	many	CSVDSAAQETQYF	TGCAGCGTTGACTCTGCGGCTCAAGAGACCCAGTACTTC
TRBJ2-3	-	TRBV27	12	many	CASSATGPLQYF	TGTGCCAGCAGTGCGACGGGGCCTCTACAGTATTTT
TRBJ2-3	-	TRBV20-1	17	many	CSARDLSGGGGTDTQYF	TGCAGTGCTAGAGATCTGAGCGGAGGAGGGGGCACAGATACGCAGTATTTT
TRBJ2-7	-	TRBV29-1	13	-	CSVRAGGSTQQYF	TGCAGCGTGAGGGCTGGGGGTTCTACCCAGCAGTACTTC
TRBJ1-1	-	TRBV6-1	14	many	CASSALTGNTEAFF	TGTGCCAGCAGTGCCTTGACAGGTAACACTGAAGCTTTCTTT
TRBJ2-1	-	TRBV12-3/TRBV12-4	14	many	CASSRAGSFNEQFF	TGTGCCAGCAGCCGCGCCGGGAGCTTCAATGAGCAGTTCTTC
TRBJ1-3	-	TRBV20-1	14	many	CSARTRYSGNTIYF	TGCAGTGCTAGGACCAGGTACTCTGGAAACACCATATATTTT
TRBJ1-5	-	TRBV20-1	15	-	CSARDVRDVGQPQHF	TGCAGTGCTAGAGATGTTCGAGACGTAGGGCAGCCCCAGCATTTT
TRBJ1-5	-	TRBV7-2	12	few	CASSGINQPQHF	TGTGCCAGCAGCGGTATCAATCAGCCCCAGCATTTT
TRBJ1-1	-	TRBV20-1	13	many	CSARRPGEAEAFF	TGCAGTGCTAGAAGGCCAGGGGAGGCTGAAGCTTTCTTT
TRBJ1-1	-	TRBV6-4	14	-	CASSSLPGNTEAFF	TGTGCCAGCAGTAGCCTCCCGGGGAACACTGAAGCTTTCTTT
TRBJ2-3	TRBD1	TRBV12-3/TRBV12-4	16	-	CASSSGQGRGTDTQYF	TGTGCCAGCAGTTCAGGACAGGGGAGGGGCACAGATACGCAGTATTTT
TRBJ2-1	-	TRBV5-1	14	-	CASSLWAADDEQFF	TGCGCCAGCAGCTTGTGGGCGGCCGATGACGAGCAGTTCTTC
TRBJ2-7	-	TRBV6-6	14	many	CASSYSTVSYEQYF	TGTGCCAGCAGTTACTCTACCGTCTCCTACGAGCAGTACTTC
TRBJ2-4	-	TRBV30	14	many	CAWGRSQAKNIQYF	TGTGCCTGGGGGAGGTCCCAAGCCAAAAACATTCAGTACTTC
TRBJ1-1	-	TRBV6-2/TRBV6-3	16	-	CASSSLLAAKNTEAFF	TGTGCCAGCAGCTCCCTCTTGGCGGCTAAGAACACTGAAGCTTTCTTT
TRBJ2-7	-	TRBV20-1	15	many	CSARGVGGSKDEQYF	TGCAGTGCTAGAGGGGTTGGGGGAAGTAAAGACGAGCAGTACTTC
TRBJ2-3	-	TRBV10-3	14	many	CATTGSGSTDTQYF	TGTGCCACCACTGGGAGCGGAAGCACAGATACGCAGTATTTT
TRBJ2-4	-	TRBV2	16	many	CASSRDTLGAKNIQYF	TGTGCCAGCTCCCGGGACACCCTCGGGGCCAAAAACATTCAGTACTTC
TRBJ2-1	TRBD2	TRBV9	14	many	CASSLAGSYNEQFF	TGTGCCAGCAGCTTAGCGGGGTCCTACAATGAGCAGTTCTTC
TRBJ2-1	-	TRBV11-3	13	many	CASSLPVYNEQFF	TGTGCCAGCAGCTTACCAGTATACAATGAGCAGTTCTTC
TRBJ2-7	-	TRBV11-3	14	many	CASSSGLAYYEQYF	TGTGCCAGCAGCTCGGGACTGGCCTACTACGAGCAGTACTTC
TRBJ2-7	-	TRBV21-1	17	many	CASSTGPRDRDRYEQYF	TGTGCCAGCAGCACTGGACCGCGGGACAGGGATAGATACGAGCAGTACTTC
TRBJ2-2	TRBD2	TRBV11-2	16	many	CASSPSGNLNTGELFF	TGTGCCAGCAGCCCCAGCGGGAACTTGAACACCGGGGAGCTGTTTTTT
TRBJ2-3	-	TRBV4-2	14	many	CASSQGASPDTQYF	TGTGCCAGCAGCCAAGGCGCTAGTCCAGATACGCAGTATTTT
TRBJ2-3	-	TRBV11-2	12	few	CASSIGTDTQYF	TGTGCCAGCAGCATCGGGACAGATACGCAGTATTTT
TRBJ1-1	-	TRBV11-2	14	many	CASSLPLGGSEAFF	TGTGCCAGCAGCTTACCCTTAGGGGGATCTGAAGCTTTCTTT
TRBJ2-1	TRBD2	TRBV30	14	many	CAWKMSGILVEQFF	TGTGCCTGGAAGATGAGCGGGATATTGGTTGAGCAGTTCTTC
TRBJ1-1	-	TRBV27	12	many	CASSSSYTEAFF	TGTGCCAGCAGTAGCAGTTACACTGAAGCTTTCTTT
TRBJ1-1	-	TRBV7-3	14	many	CASSSGAGESEAFF	TGTGCCAGCAGCTCCGGGGCAGGGGAATCTGAAGCTTTCTTT
TRBJ1-4	TRBD1	TRBV7-8	14	many	CASSFDRANEKLFF	TGTGCCAGCAGCTTCGACAGGGCTAATGAAAAACTGTTTTTT
TRBJ1-5	TRBD1	TRBV20-1	16	many	CSAREPDRGRGQPQHF	TGCAGTGCTAGAGAACCGGACAGGGGGCGAGGTCAGCCCCAGCATTTT
TRBJ2-5	TRBD1	TRBV29-1	13	-	CSVTWDRRETQYF	TGCAGCGTTACTTGGGACAGGAGAGAGACCCAGTACTTC
TRBJ1-1	-	TRBV7-2	15	many	CASSLWGQSNTEAFF	TGTGCCAGCAGCTTATGGGGACAATCCAACACTGAAGCTTTCTTT
TRBJ2-7	-	TRBV5-5	14	many	CASSSGQSSYEQYF	TGTGCCAGCAGCTCTGGACAGAGCTCCTACGAGCAGTACTTC
TRBJ2-4	-	TRBV20-1	16	few	CSARDWGILAKNIQYF	TGCAGTGCTAGAGATTGGGGTATCTTAGCCAAAAACATTCAGTACTTC
TRBJ2-7	TRBD1	TRBV5-5	13	many	CASRRDSNYEQYF	TGTGCCAGCAGACGGGACAGCAACTACGAGCAGTACTTC
TRBJ1-2	-	TRBV28	12	few	CASRGTNYGYTF	TGTGCCAGCCGGGGAACTAACTATGGCTACACCTTC
TRBJ2-3	TRBD2	TRBV5-1	16	-	CASSLKLTGGADTQYF	TGCGCCAGCAGCTTGAAGCTAACGGGAGGGGCAGATACGCAGTATTTT
TRBJ2-1	TRBD2	TRBV11-2	15	many	CASRTSGVSYNEQFF	TGTGCCAGCAGGACTAGCGGAGTCTCCTACAATGAGCAGTTCTTC
TRBJ2-5	-	TRBV15	16	many	CATSRDLVGGQETQYF	TGTGCCACCAGCAGAGATCTCGTCGGGGGCCAAGAGACCCAGTACTTC
TRBJ1-2	-	TRBV12-3/TRBV12-4	14	many	CASSFTGTNYGYTF	TGTGCCAGCAGTTTTACTGGGACTAACTATGGCTACACCTTC
TRBJ2-5	-	TRBV7-6	15	many	CASSLALAIKETQYF	TGTGCCAGCAGCTTAGCACTAGCAATAAAAGAGACCCAGTACTTC
TRBJ1-5	-	TRBV12-3/TRBV12-4	15	-	CASRGTGIIGQPQHF	TGTGCCAGCAGAGGCACAGGGATCATAGGGCAGCCCCAGCATTTT
TRBJ1-2	TRBD1	TRBV18	12	-	CASSPQGDGYTF	TGTGCCAGCTCACCCCAGGGGGATGGCTACACCTTC
TRBJ2-7	TRBD1	TRBV7-9	12	medium-sized	CASSSLGGLLYF	TGTGCCAGCAGCTCCCTAGGGGGCCTCCTGTACTTC
TRBJ2-7	TRBD2	TRBV19	15	-	CASSQTPSGPYEQYF	TGTGCCAGTAGTCAGACGCCTAGCGGACCCTACGAGCAGTACTTC
TRBJ1-5	-	TRBV12-3/TRBV12-4	13	many	CASTLDPGQPQHF	TGTGCCAGCACCCTAGACCCCGGTCAGCCCCAGCATTTT
TRBJ2-3	TRBD2	TRBV27	16	many	CASSSGLARGPDTQYF	TGTGCCAGCAGTTCCGGACTAGCGAGGGGGCCAGATACGCAGTATTTT
TRBJ2-3	TRBD2	TRBV2	15	many	CASSLAGGGTDTQYF	TGTGCCAGCAGTTTAGCGGGAGGAGGTACAGATACGCAGTATTTT
TRBJ2-5	-	TRBV9	15	many	CASSVGVNGIGTQYF	TGTGCCAGCAGCGTAGGAGTGAACGGGATAGGGACCCAGTACTTC
TRBJ1-1	-	TRBV6-5	13	many	CASIQTGNTEAFF	TGTGCCAGCATTCAGACAGGTAACACTGAAGCTTTCTTT
TRBJ2-7	TRBD1	TRBV29-1	15	-	CSVATGTGGLREQYF	TGCAGCGTGGCAACCGGGACAGGGGGATTACGCGAGCAGTACTTC
TRBJ2-7	TRBD1	TRBV20-1	14	many	CSAARDRGSYEQYF	TGCAGTGCAGCCCGGGACAGGGGTTCCTACGAGCAGTACTTC
TRBJ1-2	-	TRBV5-4	13	many	CASRRFINYGYTF	TGTGCCAGCAGGAGGTTCATCAACTATGGCTACACCTTC
TRBJ2-7	TRBD2	TRBV4-2	18	few	CASSQDVPGLAGSYEQYF	TGTGCCAGCAGCCAAGATGTCCCGGGACTAGCGGGATCCTACGAGCAGTACTTC
TRBJ1-1	-	TRBV12-3/TRBV12-4	15	many	CASSSSSAGNTEAFF	TGTGCCAGCAGCAGCTCGTCGGCGGGGAATACTGAAGCTTTCTTT